This TCR beta chain came from a study of blood T cell repertoires in COVID-19. Study details: Cohort 3 recovery required two negative PCRs, clearance, or symptom resolution. The origin of the acute and convalescent COVID-19 samples was the United States, Italy and Spain. T cells, B-cell-depleted T cells, or PBMCs supplied cDNA or gDNA.

The authors' processing: For nucleated cells, counts were estimated from reference gene primer amplification. Profiled with immunoSEQ multiplex PCR; TCRdb holds only in-frame clones, not every one. Clone size and the V and J calls come from that table; the DNA yielded D and trimming. The sample yields hundreds of thousands of clones, more than 75% seen once. The germline CDR1 and CDR2 sequences are KGHDR and SFDVKD. The CDR3 sequence is 14 residues long. V lost 5 bases to trimming and J lost 0 bases, with 7 bases between them. The sequenced sample was PBMCs or T cells enriched from blood (not recorded which). This sequence was found in a woman between 55 and 75 years old in a cohort exposed to, infected with or recovered from COVID-19 (not recorded which). V is TRBV24-1 and J is TRBJ1-5; D unresolved. CDR3 loop: CATSGLNSNQPQHF. The CDR3 DNA follows: TGTGCCACCAGTGGACTGAATAGCAATCAGCCCCAGCATTTT.